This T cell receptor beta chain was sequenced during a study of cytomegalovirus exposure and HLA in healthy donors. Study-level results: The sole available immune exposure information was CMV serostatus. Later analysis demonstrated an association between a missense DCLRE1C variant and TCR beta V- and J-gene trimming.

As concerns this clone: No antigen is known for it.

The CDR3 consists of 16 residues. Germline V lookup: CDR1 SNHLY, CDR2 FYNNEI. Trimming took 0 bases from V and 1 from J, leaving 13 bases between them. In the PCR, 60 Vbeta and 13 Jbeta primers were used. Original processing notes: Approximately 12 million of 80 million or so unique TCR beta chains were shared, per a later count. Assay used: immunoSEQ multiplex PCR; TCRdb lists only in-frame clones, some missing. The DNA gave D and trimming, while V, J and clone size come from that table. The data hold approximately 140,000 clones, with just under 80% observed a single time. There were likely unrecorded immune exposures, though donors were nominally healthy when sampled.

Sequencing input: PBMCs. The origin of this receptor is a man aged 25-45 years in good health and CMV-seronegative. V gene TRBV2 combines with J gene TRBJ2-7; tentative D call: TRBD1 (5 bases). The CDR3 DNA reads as TGTGCCAGCAGTGAAGCGCGGATGGGGCAGTCCTACGAGCAGTACTTC. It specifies CASSEARMGQSYEQYF.